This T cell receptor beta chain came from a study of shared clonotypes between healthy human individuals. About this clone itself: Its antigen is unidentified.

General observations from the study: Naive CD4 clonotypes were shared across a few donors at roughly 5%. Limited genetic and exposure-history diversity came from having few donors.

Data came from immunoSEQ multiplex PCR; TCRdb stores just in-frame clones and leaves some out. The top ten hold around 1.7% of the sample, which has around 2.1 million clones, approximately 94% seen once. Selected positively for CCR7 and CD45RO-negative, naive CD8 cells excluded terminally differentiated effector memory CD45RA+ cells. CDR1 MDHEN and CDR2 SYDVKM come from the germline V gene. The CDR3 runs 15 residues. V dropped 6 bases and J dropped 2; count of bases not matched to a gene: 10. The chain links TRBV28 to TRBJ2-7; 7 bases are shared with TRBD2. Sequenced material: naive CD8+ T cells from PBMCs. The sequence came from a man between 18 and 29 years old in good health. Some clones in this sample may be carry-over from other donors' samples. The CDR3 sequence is CASRGTLGRTYEQYF. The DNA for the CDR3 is TGTGCCAGCAGAGGAACCCTCGGGAGGACCTACGAGCAGTACTTC. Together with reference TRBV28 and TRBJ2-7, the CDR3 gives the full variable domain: DVKVTQSSRYLVKRTGEKVFLECVQDMDHENMFWYRQDPGLGLRLIYFSYDVKMKEKGDIPEGYSVSREKKERFSLILESASTNQTSMYLCASRGTLGRTYEQYFGPGTRLTVT.